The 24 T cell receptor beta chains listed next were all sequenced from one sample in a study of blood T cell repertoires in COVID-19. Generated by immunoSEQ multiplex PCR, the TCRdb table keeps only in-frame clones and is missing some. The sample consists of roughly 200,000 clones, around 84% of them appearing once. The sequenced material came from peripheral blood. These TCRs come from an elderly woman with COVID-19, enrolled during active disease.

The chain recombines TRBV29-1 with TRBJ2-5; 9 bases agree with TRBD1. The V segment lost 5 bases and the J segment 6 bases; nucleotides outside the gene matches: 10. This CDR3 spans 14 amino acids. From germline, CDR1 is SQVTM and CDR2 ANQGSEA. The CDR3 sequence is CSVIPGQGGQTQYF. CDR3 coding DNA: TGCAGCGTTATACCGGGACAGGGCGGACAGACCCAGTACTTC.

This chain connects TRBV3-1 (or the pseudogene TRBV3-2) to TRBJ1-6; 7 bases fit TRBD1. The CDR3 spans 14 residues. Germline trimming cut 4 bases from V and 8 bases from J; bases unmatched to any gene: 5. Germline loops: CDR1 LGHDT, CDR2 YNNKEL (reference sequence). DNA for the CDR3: TGTGCCAGCAGCCTCGGGACAGCAGATTCACCCCTCCACTTT. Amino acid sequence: CASSLGTADSPLHF.

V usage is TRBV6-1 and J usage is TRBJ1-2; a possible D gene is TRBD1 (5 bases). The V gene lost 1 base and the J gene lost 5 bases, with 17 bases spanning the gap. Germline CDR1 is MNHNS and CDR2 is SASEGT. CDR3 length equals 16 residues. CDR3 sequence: CASSEGVFRVIYGYTF. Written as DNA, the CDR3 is TGTGCCAGCAGTGAAGGGGTATTCAGGGTGATATATGGCTACACCTTC.

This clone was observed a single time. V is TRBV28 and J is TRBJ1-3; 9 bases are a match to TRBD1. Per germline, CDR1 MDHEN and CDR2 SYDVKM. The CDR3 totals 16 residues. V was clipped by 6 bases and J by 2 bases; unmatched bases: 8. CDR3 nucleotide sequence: TGTGCCAGCAGCTTTCTGGGACAGGGAGCTGGAAACACCATATATTTT. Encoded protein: CASSFLGQGAGNTIYF.

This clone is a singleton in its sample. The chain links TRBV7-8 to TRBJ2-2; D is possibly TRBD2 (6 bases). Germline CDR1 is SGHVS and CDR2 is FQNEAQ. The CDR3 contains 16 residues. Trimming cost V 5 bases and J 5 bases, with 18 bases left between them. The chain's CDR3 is CASSPHGRGMTGELFF. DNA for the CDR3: TGTGCCAGCAGCCCTCATGGGCGGGGAATGACCGGGGAGCTGTTTTTT.

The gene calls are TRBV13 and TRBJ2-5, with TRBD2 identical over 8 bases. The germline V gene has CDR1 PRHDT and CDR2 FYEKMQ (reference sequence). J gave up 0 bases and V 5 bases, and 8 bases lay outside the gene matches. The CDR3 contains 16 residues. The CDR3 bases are TGTGCCAGCAGCGAGCGACTAGCGCAGTACCAAGAGACCCAGTACTTC. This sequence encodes CASSERLAQYQETQYF.

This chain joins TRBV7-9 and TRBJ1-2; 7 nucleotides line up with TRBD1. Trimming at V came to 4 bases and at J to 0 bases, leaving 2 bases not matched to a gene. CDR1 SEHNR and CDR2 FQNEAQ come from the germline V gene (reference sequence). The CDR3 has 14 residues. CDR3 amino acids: CASSWGQTNYGYTF. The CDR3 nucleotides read TGTGCCAGCAGCTGGGGACAGACTAACTATGGCTACACCTTC.

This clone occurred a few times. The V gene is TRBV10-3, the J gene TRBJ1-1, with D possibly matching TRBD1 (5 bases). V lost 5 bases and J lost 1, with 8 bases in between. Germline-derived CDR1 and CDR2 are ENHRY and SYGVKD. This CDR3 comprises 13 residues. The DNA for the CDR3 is TGTGCCATCAGTAAACAGGAGAACACTGAAGCTTTCTTT. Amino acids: CAISKQENTEAFF.

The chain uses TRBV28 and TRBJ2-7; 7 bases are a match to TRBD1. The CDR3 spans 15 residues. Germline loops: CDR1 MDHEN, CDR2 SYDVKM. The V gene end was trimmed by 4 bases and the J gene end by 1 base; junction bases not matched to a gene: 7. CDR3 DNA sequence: TGTGCCAGCAGTTCAGGGACAGTTGTTTCCTACGAGCAGTACTTC. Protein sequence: CASSSGTVVSYEQYF. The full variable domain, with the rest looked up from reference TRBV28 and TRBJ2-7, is DVKVTQSSRYLVKRTGEKVFLECVQDMDHENMFWYRQDPGLGLRLIYFSYDVKMKEKGDIPEGYSVSREKKERFSLILESASTNQTSMYLCASSSGTVVSYEQYFGPGTRLTVT.

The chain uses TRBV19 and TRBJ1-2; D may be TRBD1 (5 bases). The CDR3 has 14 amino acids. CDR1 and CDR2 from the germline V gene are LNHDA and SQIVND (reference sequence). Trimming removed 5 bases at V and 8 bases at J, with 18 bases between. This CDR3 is CASSPNGGIWGYTF. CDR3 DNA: TGTGCCAGTAGTCCCAATGGGGGGATTTGGGGCTACACCTTC.

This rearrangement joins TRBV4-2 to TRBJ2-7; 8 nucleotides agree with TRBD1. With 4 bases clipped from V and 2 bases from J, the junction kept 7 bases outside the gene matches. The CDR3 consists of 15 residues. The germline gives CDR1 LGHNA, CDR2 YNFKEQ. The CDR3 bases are TGTGCCAGCAGCCGCCCCTCGGACAGGGCCTACGAGCAGTACGTC. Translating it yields CASSRPSDRAYEQYV.

CDR3 coding DNA: TGTGCCAGCAGCTCTCTCGCCCAGGGATCGAACAATGAGCAGTTCTTC. Amino acid sequence: CASSSLAQGSNNEQFF. This sequence joins TRBV7-8 and TRBJ2-1, with TRBD1 as a possible D gene (5 bases). The CDR3 has 16 amino acids. V was pared by 4 bases and J by 5 bases, with 18 bases between. Germline values: CDR1 SGHVS, CDR2 FQNEAQ.

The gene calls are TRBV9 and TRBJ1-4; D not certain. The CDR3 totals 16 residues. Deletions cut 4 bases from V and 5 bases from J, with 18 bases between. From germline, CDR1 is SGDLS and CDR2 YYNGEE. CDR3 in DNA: TGTGCCAGCAGCCCCCGCGAGGCCAGAGGGAATGAAAAACTGTTTTTT. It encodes CASSPREARGNEKLFF. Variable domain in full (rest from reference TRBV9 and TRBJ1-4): DSGVTQTPKHLITATGQRVTLRCSPRSGDLSVYWYQQSLDQGLQFLIQYYNGEERAKGNILERFSAQQFPDLHSELNLSSLELGDSALYFCASSPREARGNEKLFFGSGTQLSVL.

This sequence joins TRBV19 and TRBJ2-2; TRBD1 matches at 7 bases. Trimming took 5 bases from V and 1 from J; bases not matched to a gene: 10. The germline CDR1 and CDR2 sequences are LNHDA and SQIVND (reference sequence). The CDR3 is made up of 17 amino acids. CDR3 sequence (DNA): TGTGCCAGTAGTGTACCGGACAGGCCTCAGAACACCGGGGAGCTGTTTTTT. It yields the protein CASSVPDRPQNTGELFF.

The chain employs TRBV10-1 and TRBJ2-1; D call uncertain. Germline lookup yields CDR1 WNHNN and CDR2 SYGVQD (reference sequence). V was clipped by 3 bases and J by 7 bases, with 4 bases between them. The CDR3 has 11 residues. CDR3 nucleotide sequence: TGCGCCAGCAGTGACAGTAATGAGCAGTTCTTC. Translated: CASSDSNEQFF.

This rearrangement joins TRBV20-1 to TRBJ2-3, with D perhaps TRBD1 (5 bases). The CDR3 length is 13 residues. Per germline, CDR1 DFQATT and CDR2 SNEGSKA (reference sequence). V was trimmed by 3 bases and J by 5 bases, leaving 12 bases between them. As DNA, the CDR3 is TGCAGTGCTAGTCCGACAGTGGGAGATACGCAGTATTTT. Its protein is CSASPTVGDTQYF.

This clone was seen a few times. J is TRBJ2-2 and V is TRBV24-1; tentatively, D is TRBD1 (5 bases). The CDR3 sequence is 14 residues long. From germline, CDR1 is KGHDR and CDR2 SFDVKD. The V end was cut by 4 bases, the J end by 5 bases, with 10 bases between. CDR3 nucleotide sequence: TGTGCCACCAGTGACTTCAGGGAAACCGGGGAGCTGTTTTTT. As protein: CATSDFRETGELFF.

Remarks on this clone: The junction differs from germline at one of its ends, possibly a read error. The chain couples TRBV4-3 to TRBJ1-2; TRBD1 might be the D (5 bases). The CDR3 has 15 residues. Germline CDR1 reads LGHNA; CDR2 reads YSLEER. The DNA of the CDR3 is TGCGCCAGCAGCAAAGAGCCTCGGACAAGCTATGGCTACACCTTC. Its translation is CASSKEPRTSYGYTF.

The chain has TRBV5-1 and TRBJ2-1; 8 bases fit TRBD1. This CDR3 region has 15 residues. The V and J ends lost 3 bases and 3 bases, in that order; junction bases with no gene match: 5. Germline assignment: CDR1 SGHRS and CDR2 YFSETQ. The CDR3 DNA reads TGCGCCAGCAGCTCCCAGACAGGGGACTACAATGAGCAGTTCTTC. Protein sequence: CASSSQTGDYNEQFF.

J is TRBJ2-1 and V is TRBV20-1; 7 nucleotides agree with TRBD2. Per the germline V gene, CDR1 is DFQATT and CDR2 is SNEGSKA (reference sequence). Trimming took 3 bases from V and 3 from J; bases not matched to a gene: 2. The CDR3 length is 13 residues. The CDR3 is CSASGLGYNEQFF. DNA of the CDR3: TGCAGTGCTAGTGGACTAGGCTACAATGAGCAGTTCTTC.

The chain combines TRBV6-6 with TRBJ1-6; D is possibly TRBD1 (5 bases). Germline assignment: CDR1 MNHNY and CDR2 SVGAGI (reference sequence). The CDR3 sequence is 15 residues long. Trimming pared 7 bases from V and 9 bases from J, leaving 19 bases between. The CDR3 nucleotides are TGTGCCAGCACCCATGGGGGGTCGGAAGGTTCACCCCTCCACTTT. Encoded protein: CASTHGGSEGSPLHF.

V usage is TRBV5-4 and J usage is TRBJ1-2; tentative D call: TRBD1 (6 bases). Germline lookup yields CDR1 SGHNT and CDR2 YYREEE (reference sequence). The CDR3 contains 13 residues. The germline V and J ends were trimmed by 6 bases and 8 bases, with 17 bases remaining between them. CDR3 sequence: CASTQTQGGGYTF. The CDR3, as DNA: TGTGCCAGCACCCAAACACAGGGTGGCGGCTACACCTTC.

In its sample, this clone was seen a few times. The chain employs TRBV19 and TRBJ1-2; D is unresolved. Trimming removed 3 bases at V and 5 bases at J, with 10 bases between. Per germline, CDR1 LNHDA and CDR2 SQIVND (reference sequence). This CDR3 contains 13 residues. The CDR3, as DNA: TGTGCCAGTAGTATCCGGGTCGGGTATGGCTACACCTTC. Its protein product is CASSIRVGYGYTF. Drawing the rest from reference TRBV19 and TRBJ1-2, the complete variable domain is DGGITQSPKYLFRKEGQNVTLSCEQNLNHDAMYWYRQDPGQGLRLIYYSQIVNDFQKGDIAEGYSVSREKKESFPLTVTSAQKNPTAFYLCASSIRVGYGYTFGSGTRLTVV.

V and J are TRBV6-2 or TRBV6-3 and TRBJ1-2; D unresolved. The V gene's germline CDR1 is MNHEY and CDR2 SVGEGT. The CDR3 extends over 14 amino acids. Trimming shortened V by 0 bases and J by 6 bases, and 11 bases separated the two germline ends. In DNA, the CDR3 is TGTGCCAGCAGTTACTCGGGAGACACCAATGGCTACACCTTC. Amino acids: CASSYSGDTNGYTF.